This entry concerns a single TCR beta chain. The antigen remains undetermined. The data were produced by immunoSEQ multiplex PCR, yet TCRdb's version contains in-frame clones alone and is incomplete. The repertoire holds 100,000 to 150,000 clones, about 94% seen once, with 5.4% in the top ten. The CDR3 runs 13 residues. Trimming took 0 bases from V and 2 from J, leaving 3 bases between them. Germline V gene data show CDR1 as SGHNT and CDR2 as YYREEE (reference sequence). The data were obtained in a study of T cell responses to AZD1222 COVID-19 vaccine. Whole-study findings and limits: In a largely white British group with more females than males, clonal diversity was possibly underestimated.

The sequence was collected from an adult in good health. The chain carries TRBV5-4 and TRBJ1-3; D ambiguous. The sequenced sample was peripheral blood, obtained on day 0 of AZD1222 vaccination. Here the CDR3 DNA reads TGTGCCAGCAGCTTGGGGGCTGGAAACACCATATATTTT. This gives the protein CASSLGAGNTIYF.